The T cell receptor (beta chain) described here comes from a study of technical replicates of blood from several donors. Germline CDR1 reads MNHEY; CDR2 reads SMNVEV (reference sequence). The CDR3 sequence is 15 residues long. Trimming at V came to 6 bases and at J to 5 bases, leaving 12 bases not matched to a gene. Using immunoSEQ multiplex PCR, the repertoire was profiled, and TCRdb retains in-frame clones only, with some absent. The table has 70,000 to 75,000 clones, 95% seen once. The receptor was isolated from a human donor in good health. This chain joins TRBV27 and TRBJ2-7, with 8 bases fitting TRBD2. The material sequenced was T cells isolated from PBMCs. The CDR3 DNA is TGTGCCAGCAGAACAGGGATAGCGGGAACCGACGAGCAGTACTTC. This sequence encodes CASRTGIAGTDEQYF.